The clone carrying this T cell receptor beta chain has more than one count but fewer than ten. Its antigen is undetermined. It was genomic DNA that served as the template for profiling TCR beta VDJ and CDR3. TCRdb analysed the reads with MiXCR anew, one entry per CDR3 protein. The sample lists a few hundred thousand distinct CDR3 sequences, approximately 58% occurring once. This sample is drawn from a study of CD8+CD57+ T cells in acquired aplastic anemia. Overall study results and limits: Comparison of patients with controls identified some 29 shared CD8+ CDR3 sequences.

Patients chosen for sequencing had shown CD8+CD57+ cell expansion by flow cytometry. This CDR3 spans 14 amino acids. V shed 4 bases and J shed 8 bases, with 18 bases lying between them. The germline V gene encodes CDR1 DFQATT and CDR2 SNEGSKA (reference sequence). Sequenced: sorted CD4+, CD8+, or CD8+CD57+ T cells (not recorded which) from PBMCs. The TCR was taken from a human donor with aplastic anemia. The chain links TRBV20-1 to TRBJ2-4; D might be TRBD2 (6 bases). The CDR3 sequence: CSAIFGGSMDIQYF. The CDR3, as DNA: TGCAGTGCTATTTTTGGAGGGAGTATGGACATTCAGTACTTC.